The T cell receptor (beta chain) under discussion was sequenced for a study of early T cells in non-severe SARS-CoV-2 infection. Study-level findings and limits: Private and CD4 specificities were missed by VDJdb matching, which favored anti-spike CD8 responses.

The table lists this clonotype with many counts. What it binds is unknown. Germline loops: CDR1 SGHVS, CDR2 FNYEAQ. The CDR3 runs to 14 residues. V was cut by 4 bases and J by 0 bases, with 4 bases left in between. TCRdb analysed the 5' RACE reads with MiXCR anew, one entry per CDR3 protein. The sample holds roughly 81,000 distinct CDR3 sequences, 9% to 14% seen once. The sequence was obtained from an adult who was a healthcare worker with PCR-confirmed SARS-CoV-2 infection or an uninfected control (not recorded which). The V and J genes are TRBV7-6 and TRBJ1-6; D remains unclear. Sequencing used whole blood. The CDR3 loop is CASSSSSYNSPLHF. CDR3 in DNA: TGTGCCAGCAGCTCGAGCTCCTATAATTCACCCCTCCACTTT.